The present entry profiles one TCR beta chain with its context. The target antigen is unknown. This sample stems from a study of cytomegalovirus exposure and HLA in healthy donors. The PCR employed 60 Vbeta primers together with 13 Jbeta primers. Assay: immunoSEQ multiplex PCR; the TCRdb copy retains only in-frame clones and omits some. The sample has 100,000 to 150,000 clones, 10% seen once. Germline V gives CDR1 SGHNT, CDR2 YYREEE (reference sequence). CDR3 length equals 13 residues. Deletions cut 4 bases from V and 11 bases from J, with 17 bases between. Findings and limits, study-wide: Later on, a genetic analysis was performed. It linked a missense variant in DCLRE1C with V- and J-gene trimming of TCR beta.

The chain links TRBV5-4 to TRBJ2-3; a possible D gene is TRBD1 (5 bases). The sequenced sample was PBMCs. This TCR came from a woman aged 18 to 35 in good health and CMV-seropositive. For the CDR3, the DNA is TGTGCCAGCAGCCTCGACAGTGCCAGGGAGCAGTATTTT. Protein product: CASSLDSAREQYF.